This TCR beta chain originates from a study of T cell changes during pregnancy in multiple sclerosis (dated by TCRdb to about 2019). Regarding the complete study: In women with multiple sclerosis, the researchers looked at how the T cell repertoire shifted as pregnancy progressed.

The library was produced with the immunoSEQ multiplex PCR assay. TCRdb obtained this table from immuneACCESS and retained in-frame rearrangements with V and J assigned. These tables miss some clones; where compared with another copy, unresolved V genes account for less than half of the shortfall, and the remainder is unexplained. The sample table contains around 110,000 clones; only one count was recorded for more than 80% of them. Jointly, the top ten make up around 1.6% of the sample. Of note for this clone: The antigen it recognizes is unknown. The sample holds no much larger clone one base away, and base qualities are not on file.

Material: peripheral blood, obtained before pregnancy. The source is a female donor with multiple sclerosis, enrolled in a pregnancy study.

This receptor carries the CDR3 CASSRGNQETQYF. The base sequence is TGTGCCAGTAGTAGAGGGAACCAAGAGACCCAGTACTTC. The chain is assembled from TRBV19 and TRBJ2-5; possibly the D gene is TRBD2, per 5 matching bases. From the germline V gene (reference sequence), CDR1 is LNHDA and CDR2 is SQIVND. Including the terminal cysteine and phenylalanine, the CDR3 comprises 13 residues. CDR3 DNA is the only sequence kept; it has 39 bases, read in frame from the first base. V was cut back by 4 bases and J by 0 bases, leaving a gap of 6 bases between them.